This T cell receptor beta chain was captured in a study of T-cell reconstitution after alpha-beta-depleted transplantation in children. The V gene lost 2 bases and the J gene lost 5 bases, with 10 bases spanning the gap. The germline CDR1 and CDR2 sequences are SEHNR and FQNEAQ (reference sequence). The CDR3 runs to 13 residues. Unique molecular identifiers were incorporated into the prepared TCRbeta library. TCRdb analysed the PCR reads with MiXCR anew, one entry per CDR3 protein. This repertoire shows 360,000 or so distinct CDR3 sequences, roughly 21% found once; its top ten account for approximately 3.8%.

The sequencing here drew on PBMCs from the stem cell graft donor, taken from the stem cell graft. The sequence derives from a human donor who donated a stem cell graft to a child with acute myeloid leukemia. The gene calls are TRBV7-9 and TRBJ2-7, with D unclear. The CDR3 protein is CASSLSGAHEQYF. Written as DNA, the CDR3 is TGTGCCAGCAGCTTATCCGGAGCACACGAGCAGTACTTC.